The clone carrying this TCR beta chain was picked up many times. The time point here: newly diagnosed GD, antithyroid drugs for less than 3 months. PBMC RNA was the source of the TCR library. Building the TCR beta libraries relied on iRepertoire HTBI primers, and CDR3 regions underwent Arm-PCR. TCRdb reprocessed the multiplex PCR reads via MiXCR and lists one record per CDR3 protein. The sample lists about 540,000 distinct CDR3 sequences, roughly 14% occurring once. This entry is derived from a study of regulatory T cells in long-lasting Graves disease. The germline V gene has CDR1 SQVTM and CDR2 ANQGSEA. The J segment lost 0 bases and the V segment lost 3 bases, leaving 1 base of the junction unmatched. The CDR3 is 13 amino acids. These data were likewise used in another study, on T cells in Graves' hyperthyroidism and ophthalmopathy. That source reports: The TCR CDR3 first-round RT-PCR relied on the HTBI primer set. Ophthalmopathy got predicted by the model a median around 6.8 months before its onset.

Sample: peripheral blood mononuclear cells (PBMCs), taken at new diagnosis, from a patient treated with antithyroid drugs. The V gene is TRBV29-1, the J gene TRBJ1-1; 7 positions match TRBD1. The clonotype originates from a man in his thirties or forties with Graves disease. As DNA, the CDR3 is TGCAGCGTTGAGGGACAGATGAACACTGAAGCTTTCTTT. Amino acid sequence: CSVEGQMNTEAFF.